A single sample is the source of the 25 T cell receptor beta chains below, sequenced in a study of cytomegalovirus exposure and HLA in healthy donors. Researchers ran the PCR with 60 Vbeta and 13 Jbeta primers. TCRdb's copy holds only in-frame clones and misses some; the assay was immunoSEQ multiplex PCR. The data show approximately 120,000 clones, with 8% to 11% seen just once and 3.5% to 5% held by the top ten. The material sequenced was PBMCs. These receptor sequences come from a woman younger than 35 in good health and CMV-seropositive.

This clone was observed a few times. This chain connects TRBV30 to TRBJ1-1, with D perhaps TRBD1 (6 bases). Germline CDR1 reads GTSNPN; CDR2 reads SVGIG (reference sequence). V dropped 4 bases and J dropped 11 bases, with 17 bases sitting between them. This CDR3 is built from 12 residues. The CDR3 sequence: CAWIPRGYVAFF. The CDR3 DNA sequence: TGTGCCTGGATTCCGAGGGGGTACGTCGCTTTCTTT.

This clone came up a few times. The chain joins TRBV28 to TRBJ2-2; 9 bases are shared with TRBD1. Trimming cost V 3 bases and J 5 bases; bases outside gene matches: 4. The CDR3 consists of 15 residues. Germline V gene lookup returns CDR1 MDHEN and CDR2 SYDVKM. CDR3 sequence: CASSFWDRATGELFF. The CDR3 coding sequence is TGTGCCAGCAGTTTTTGGGACAGGGCGACCGGGGAGCTGTTTTTT.

The V gene is TRBV7-9, the J gene TRBJ2-7; TRBD1 is a possible D gene (6 bases). Per the germline V gene, CDR1 is SEHNR and CDR2 is FQNEAQ (reference sequence). This CDR3 region has 13 residues. V was shortened by 5 bases and J by 7 bases, with 15 bases between the two germline ends. The CDR3 region has the DNA TGTGCCAGCAGCCATACAGGGTTAATGGAGCAGTACTTC. This gives the protein CASSHTGLMEQYF.

This clone was detected only a few times. CDR3 DNA: TGTGCCAGCAGCTCAGGACAGGCGAACACCGGGGAGCTGTTTTTT. Translated: CASSSGQANTGELFF. The rearrangement joins TRBV11-3 to TRBJ2-2; 7 bases agree with TRBD1. This CDR3 is 15 amino acids long. From germline, CDR1 is SGHNT and CDR2 YENEEA. J lost 0 bases, V lost 4 bases, and 2 bases had no gene match.

The chain links TRBV11-3 to TRBJ1-1; 8 positions agree with TRBD1. This CDR3 region has 12 residues. Trimming cost V 5 bases and J 10 bases; bases outside gene matches: 6. The germline V gene encodes CDR1 SGHNT and CDR2 YENEEA. Written as DNA, the CDR3 is TGTGCCAGCAGCCCAGGACAGGGTCGAGCTTTCTTT. As protein: CASSPGQGRAFF.

This clone occurred a few times. This chain connects TRBV11-2 to TRBJ2-3; no reliable D call. The V gene's germline CDR1 is SGHAT and CDR2 FQNNGV. The V gene lost 7 bases and the J gene lost 4 bases, with 15 bases spanning the gap. This CDR3 is 14 amino acids long. The CDR3 DNA reads as TGTGCCAGCACTCTTCGAGGAAACGCAGATACGCAGTATTTT. This encodes CASTLRGNADTQYF.

V is TRBV19 and J is TRBJ1-2; TRBD1 matches 7 bases. Looked up from germline, CDR1 is LNHDA and CDR2 is SQIVND (reference sequence). V shed 3 bases, J shed 5 bases, and the junction held 15 bases outside the gene matches. CDR3 length: 17 residues. DNA for the CDR3: TGTGCCAGTAGTATGGGGGGTTTGGGGGACAGTCGTTATGGCTACACCTTC. This encodes CASSMGGLGDSRYGYTF.

The chain carries TRBV5-1 and TRBJ2-1; weak D call: TRBD2 (5 bases). The germline gives CDR1 SGHRS, CDR2 YFSETQ. Between the trimmed V and J ends, which lost 4 bases and 6 bases, there was a span of 20 bases. The CDR3 spans 16 residues. For the CDR3, the DNA is TGCGCCAGCAGCCTGACCTGGGAGTTCTTTTTCAATGAGCAGTTCTTC. Its translation is CASSLTWEFFFNEQFF. Complete variable domain (other parts from reference TRBV5-1 and TRBJ2-1): KAGVTQTPRYLIKTRGQQVTLSCSPISGHRSVSWYQQTPGQGLQFLFEYFSETQRNKGNFPGRFSGRQFSNSRSEMNVSTLELGDSALYLCASSLTWEFFFNEQFFGPGTRLTVL.

The table lists this clone with a few counts. The rearrangement links TRBV13 to TRBJ1-1; 9 bases agree with TRBD1. V shed 4 bases, J shed 7 bases, and the junction held 4 bases outside the gene matches. The CDR3 sequence is 13 residues long. Germline loops: CDR1 PRHDT, CDR2 FYEKMQ (reference sequence). The CDR3 reads CASSSGQGREAFF. The CDR3 DNA reads as TGTGCCAGCAGCTCGGGACAGGGCCGTGAAGCTTTCTTT.

This clone showed up just a few times. The chain uses TRBV4-2 and TRBJ2-1, with a weak D call TRBD2 (6 bases). Germline assignment: CDR1 LGHNA and CDR2 YNFKEQ. This CDR3 has 17 residues. V was pared by 0 bases and J by 1 base, with 13 bases between. The CDR3 loop is CASSQDPGSISYNEQFF. The CDR3 DNA is TGTGCCAGCAGCCAAGATCCCGGGAGTATATCCTACAATGAGCAGTTCTTC.

V is TRBV7-9 and J is TRBJ2-2; 7 bases fit TRBD1. The V and J ends lost 3 bases and 0 bases, in that order; junction bases with no gene match: 7. This CDR3 contains 17 residues. Per germline, CDR1 SEHNR and CDR2 FQNEAQ (reference sequence). The CDR3: CASSFRPGQTNTGELFF. CDR3 sequence (DNA): TGTGCCAGCAGCTTCCGACCGGGACAGACGAACACCGGGGAGCTGTTTTTT.

This clone was observed a few times. The V and J genes are TRBV7-2 and TRBJ1-3, with no clear D. Looked up from germline, CDR1 is SGHTA and CDR2 is FQGNSA. The ends were cut back, 1 base at V and 0 bases at J, with 7 bases in the middle. There are 15 residues in the CDR3. DNA of the CDR3: TGTGCCAGCAGCTTAGTGGGGAGCTCTGGAAACACCATATATTTT. Its protein product is CASSLVGSSGNTIYF.

This chain joins TRBV4-1 and TRBJ2-1, with TRBD2 matching over 7 bases. V trimming: 1 base; J trimming: 6 bases; junction bases outside the gene matches: 6. From germline, CDR1 is MGHRA and CDR2 YSYEKL. There are 15 residues in the CDR3. As DNA, the CDR3 is TGCGCCAGCAGCCAAGTCCAGACTAGCCCCAATGAGCAGTTCTTC. Translation gives CASSQVQTSPNEQFF.

This chain joins TRBV15 and TRBJ2-2; no clear D. The CDR3 extends over 12 amino acids. Germline V gives CDR1 LNHNV, CDR2 YYDKDF (reference sequence). The V end lost 6 bases, the J end lost 3 bases, and 5 bases lay between the germline ends. The CDR3 sequence: CATSPDTGELFF. CDR3 nucleotide sequence: TGTGCCACCAGTCCGGACACCGGGGAGCTGTTTTTT.

The chain recombines TRBV30 with TRBJ2-1; the match to TRBD2 covers 10 bases. The CDR3 contains 15 residues. Unmatched junction bases numbered 3, after V lost 1 base and J lost 3 bases. CDR1 is GTSNPN, CDR2 SVGIG, per germline (reference sequence). The CDR3 here is CAWSATSGIYNEQFF. In DNA, the CDR3 is TGTGCCTGGAGTGCCACTAGCGGGATCTACAATGAGCAGTTCTTC.

The chain uses TRBV6-1 and TRBJ2-7, with D possibly being TRBD2 (5 bases). Germline-derived CDR1 and CDR2 are MNHNS and SASEGT. The CDR3 loop spans 14 amino acids. V shed 2 bases and J shed 1 base, with 9 bases lying between them. CDR3 sequence: CASSETRTSYEQYF. The DNA of the CDR3 is TGTGCCAGCAGTGAAACACGGACTTCCTACGAGCAGTACTTC.

The chain links TRBV7-2 to TRBJ2-2; 7 nucleotides line up with TRBD2. The CDR3 has 16 residues. The V segment lost 1 base and the J segment 7 bases; nucleotides outside the gene matches: 9. Germline V gives CDR1 SGHTA, CDR2 FQGNSA. CDR3 sequence: CASSLVAGVSSGELFF. In DNA form, the CDR3 reads TGTGCCAGCAGCTTAGTTGCGGGAGTGAGTAGCGGGGAGCTGTTTTTT.

The J gene is TRBJ1-5, the V gene TRBV28, with a possible D match to TRBD1 (6 bases). The CDR3 spans 14 residues. Germline assignment: CDR1 MDHEN and CDR2 SYDVKM. V was cut by 6 bases and J by 4 bases, with 13 bases left in between. The chain's CDR3 is CASSDGTHNQPQHF. DNA of the CDR3: TGTGCCAGCAGCGACGGGACACATAATCAGCCCCAGCATTTT.

This chain uses TRBV6-6 with TRBJ1-2, with a tentative D call TRBD1 (6 bases). Looked up from germline, CDR1 is MNHNY and CDR2 is SVGAGI (reference sequence). Trimming pared 6 bases from V and 5 bases from J, leaving 13 bases between. The CDR3 is 13 residues long. CDR3 residues: CASRPPGTYGYTF. Here the CDR3 DNA reads TGTGCCAGCAGGCCACCAGGGACATATGGCTACACCTTC.

This clone was seen more than once but under ten times. V usage is TRBV6-5 and J usage is TRBJ1-1; D is unresolved. CDR1 and CDR2 from the germline V gene are MNHEY and SVGAGI. The length of the CDR3 is 12 residues. The germline V and J ends were trimmed by 6 bases and 5 bases, with 10 bases remaining between them. In DNA, the CDR3 is TGTGCCAGCAGACATCCTTCGACTGAAGCTTTCTTT. It translates to CASRHPSTEAFF.

This clone has a handful of counts. One end of the junction fails to match germline, which may point to a read error. The chain carries TRBV7-7 and TRBJ2-1, with a weak D call TRBD1 (6 bases). The CDR3 length is 17 residues. Germline-derived CDR1 and CDR2 are SSHAT and FNYEAQ (reference sequence). The CDR3 loop reads CASSPIRTDSSYNEQFF. CDR3 sequence (DNA): TGTGCTAGCAGCCCCATCCGGACAGATAGCTCCTACAATGAGCAGTTCTTC.

This chain joins TRBV6-5 and TRBJ2-2; D call uncertain. CDR3 size: 12 residues. V gave up 6 bases and J gave up 2 bases, with 4 bases separating them. Per germline, CDR1 MNHEY and CDR2 SVGAGI. Here the CDR3 reads CASSRNTGELFF. In DNA, the CDR3 is TGTGCCAGCAGCCGTAACACCGGGGAGCTGTTTTTT.

The J gene is TRBJ2-1, the V gene TRBV9, with D unclear. CDR1 is SGDLS, CDR2 YYNGEE, per germline. This CDR3 is 16 amino acids long. Trimming stripped 0 bases from V and 3 bases from J, with 13 bases between. The CDR3 bases are TGTGCCAGCAGCGTAGCTATGGGCCCCGTCTACAATGAGCAGTTCTTC. It encodes CASSVAMGPVYNEQFF.

This chain joins TRBV25-1 and TRBJ1-5; D is unresolved. In germline, CDR1 is MGHDK, CDR2 SYGVNS. The CDR3 has 16 residues. Trimming pared 3 bases from V and 1 base from J, leaving 13 bases between. CDR3 nucleotides: TGTGCCAGCAGTGAGGATGGGGAGGAAAGCAATCAGCCCCAGCATTTT. Amino acids: CASSEDGEESNQPQHF.

This clone was seen only a few times. The chain joins TRBV2 to TRBJ2-1; tentatively, D is TRBD2 (6 bases). Germline CDR1 SNHLY, CDR2 FYNNEI. The CDR3 runs 12 residues. Trimming removed 9 bases at V and 6 bases at J, with 12 bases between. The CDR3, as DNA: TGTGCCAGGCGGGGAGGCGGCAATGAGCAGTTCTTC. Translated: CARRGGGNEQFF.